The 26 T cell receptor beta chains below come from one sample, sequenced in a study of blood T cell repertoires in COVID-19. Some clones are missing from TCRdb's copy, which holds only in-frame ones; the method was immunoSEQ multiplex PCR. This table has about 260,000 clones, over 75% appearing once. The material sequenced was peripheral blood. All receptors derive from a human donor in a cohort sampled during active COVID-19.

The CDR3 reads CATSRIGAGEQYF. CDR3 nucleotides: TGTGCCACCTCTCGTATAGGGGCAGGAGAGCAGTACTTC. The chain carries TRBV27 and TRBJ2-7; TRBD1 is a possible D gene (5 bases). Deletions cut 10 bases from V and 7 bases from J, with 20 bases between. Germline values: CDR1 MNHEY, CDR2 SMNVEV (reference sequence). CDR3 size: 13 residues.

The V gene is TRBV20-1, the J gene TRBJ2-1, with D unclear. The CDR3 contains 10 residues. Germline CDR1 reads DFQATT; CDR2 reads SNEGSKA (reference sequence). V gave up 0 bases and J gave up 9 bases, with 3 bases separating them. CDR3 loop: CSARDLEQFF. For the CDR3, the DNA is TGCAGTGCTAGAGATCTTGAGCAGTTCTTC.

This clone has more than one count but fewer than ten. The chain employs TRBV19 and TRBJ1-6; no firm D call. Per the germline V gene, CDR1 is LNHDA and CDR2 is SQIVND (reference sequence). Trimming removed 0 bases from V and 0 bases from J, with 6 bases in between. This CDR3 has 16 residues. In DNA, the CDR3 is TGTGCCAGTAGTATAGAACGGAGCTCCTATAATTCACCCCTCCACTTT. Protein: CASSIERSSYNSPLHF. The variable domain in full, completed from reference TRBV19 and TRBJ1-6, reads DGGITQSPKYLFRKEGQNVTLSCEQNLNHDAMYWYRQDPGQGLRLIYYSQIVNDFQKGDIAEGYSVSREKKESFPLTVTSAQKNPTAFYLCASSIERSSYNSPLHFGNGTRLTVT.

The chain employs TRBV11-2 and TRBJ1-2, with D possibly TRBD1 on 6 matching bases. The V end lost 4 bases, the J end lost 8 bases, and 14 bases lay between the germline ends. The CDR3 contains 13 residues. CDR1 SGHAT and CDR2 FQNNGV come from the germline V gene. CDR3 residues: CASSSGGLGGYTF. The CDR3 nucleotides read TGTGCCAGCAGCTCCGGGGGGCTAGGAGGCTACACCTTC. The full variable domain, with the rest looked up from reference TRBV11-2 and TRBJ1-2, is EAGVAQSPRYKIIEKRQSVAFWCNPISGHATLYWYQQILGQGPKLLIQFQNNGVVDDSQLPKDRFSAERLKGVDSTLKIQPAKLEDSAVYLCASSSGGLGGYTFGSGTRLTVV.

This chain links TRBV7-9 with TRBJ2-1; 8 nucleotides agree with TRBD2. Germline CDR1 and CDR2: SEHNR and FQNEAQ (reference sequence). The CDR3 runs 16 residues. V gave up 5 bases and J gave up 14 bases; unmatched junction bases: 20. The CDR3 region has the DNA TGTGCCAGCAGCCCGCCCGGGCTAGCGGGTGGAATGAGCAAGTTCTTC. Translating gives CASSPPGLAGGMSKFF.

V and J are TRBV28 and TRBJ1-5, with TRBD1 matching 8 bases. CDR3 length: 15 residues. Trimming took 6 bases from V and 5 from J; bases not matched to a gene: 9. The germline V gene encodes CDR1 MDHEN and CDR2 SYDVKM. CDR3: CASSPDRELDQPQHF. CDR3 nucleotide sequence: TGTGCCAGCAGCCCGGACAGGGAGCTCGATCAGCCCCAGCATTTT.

V usage is TRBV15 and J usage is TRBJ1-1; 9 bases fit TRBD1. This CDR3 spans 19 amino acids. The J segment lost 3 bases and the V segment lost 4 bases, leaving 18 bases of the junction unmatched. Germline CDR1 reads LNHNV; CDR2 reads YYDKDF (reference sequence). The CDR3 bases are TGTGCCACCAGCACTTGGCGGCAACTGGACAGGGGAGGCGACACTGAAGCTTTCTTT. It specifies CATSTWRQLDRGGDTEAFF.

The gene calls are TRBV19 and TRBJ1-1; TRBD1 is a possible D gene (5 bases). Germline V CDR1 and CDR2: LNHDA, SQIVND (reference sequence). The CDR3 runs to 15 residues. Trimming shortened V by 4 bases and J by 0 bases, and 12 bases separated the two germline ends. This CDR3 is CASSTRQPMNTEAFF. As DNA, the CDR3 is TGTGCCAGTAGTACCAGACAGCCCATGAACACTGAAGCTTTCTTT.

The rearrangement uses TRBV5-6 and TRBJ2-3; 9 nucleotides match TRBD1. CDR1 is SGHDT, CDR2 YYEEEE, per germline. The junction had 3 bases not matched to a gene; V was cut back by 3 bases and J by 10 bases. The CDR3 extends over 12 amino acids. The CDR3 DNA reads as TGTGCCAGCAGCTCCACAGGGGGCGCGCAGTATTTT. Translation: CASSSTGGAQYF. Full variable domain (missing parts from reference TRBV5-6 and TRBJ2-3): DAGVTQSPTHLIKTRGQQVTLRCSPKSGHDTVSWYQQALGQGPQFIFQYYEEEERQRGNFPDRFSGHQFPNYSSELNVNALLLGDSALYLCASSSTGGAQYFGPGTRLTVL.

The chain couples TRBV27 to TRBJ2-7; tentative D call: TRBD1 (6 bases). The CDR3 is 16 residues long. Germline V gives CDR1 MNHEY, CDR2 SMNVEV (reference sequence). Between the trimmed V and J ends, which lost 3 bases and 2 bases, there was a span of 17 bases. CDR3 DNA sequence: TGTGCCAGCAGTTTGAGAGGTTGGGGACAAACCTACGAGCAGTACTTC. Its protein is CASSLRGWGQTYEQYF.

The gene calls are TRBV18 and TRBJ2-5, with 12 bases fitting TRBD2. Germline loops: CDR1 KGHSH, CDR2 LQKENI. V was pared by 1 base and J by 5 bases, with 2 bases of the junction left unmatched. The CDR3 loop spans 15 amino acids. The CDR3 DNA is TGTGCCAGCTCACCACTGACTAGCGGGGGTGAGACCCAGTACTTC. It codes for CASSPLTSGGETQYF.

Notes on this clone: Other nucleotide sequences from this sample produce the same CDR3. The V gene is TRBV12-3 or TRBV12-4, the J gene TRBJ2-7; weak D call: TRBD1 (6 bases). V gave up 6 bases and J gave up 3 bases, with 12 bases separating them. This CDR3 spans 13 amino acids. The CDR3 here is CASSPTGFYEQYF. CDR3 DNA sequence: TGTGCCAGCAGCCCGACAGGATTCTACGAGCAGTACTTC.

This sequence joins TRBV5-1 and TRBJ1-6; 9 bases are shared with TRBD1. CDR3 size: 19 residues. V shed 1 base, J shed 1 base, and the junction held 9 bases outside the gene matches. Germline V lookup: CDR1 SGHRS, CDR2 YFSETQ. The CDR3 bases are TGCGCCAGCAGCTTGAGCAACAGGGGGCTTGCGTCCTATAATTCACCCCTCCACTTT. As protein: CASSLSNRGLASYNSPLHF.

V is TRBV3-1 (or the pseudogene TRBV3-2) and J is TRBJ1-2, with TRBD1 identical over 9 bases. The CDR3 is 18 residues long. Germline loops: CDR1 LGHDT, CDR2 YNNKEL (reference sequence). V lost 4 bases and J lost 4; bases outside the gene matches: 16. The CDR3 spells CASSPQDRGIQVSYGYTF. Written as DNA, the CDR3 is TGTGCCAGCAGCCCACAAGACAGGGGGATTCAGGTAAGCTATGGCTACACCTTC.

This clone was seen a few times. The chain links TRBV5-4 to TRBJ1-5, with D possibly TRBD1 on 5 matching bases. This CDR3 contains 13 residues. Trimming shortened V by 5 bases and J by 5 bases, and 11 bases separated the two germline ends. Germline V gene data show CDR1 as SGHNT and CDR2 as YYREEE (reference sequence). In DNA, the CDR3 is TGTGCCAGCAGTCAGGGTGGGGATCAGCCCCAGCATTTT. Translation gives CASSQGGDQPQHF.

The V call is TRBV25-1, the J call TRBJ1-5, with D possibly matching TRBD1 (6 bases). The CDR3 consists of 14 residues. CDR1 and CDR2 (germline): MGHDK, SYGVNS. Trimming shortened V by 3 bases and J by 3 bases, and 9 bases separated the two germline ends. The CDR3 nucleotides are TGTGCCAGCAGTGACCGGACAGTCAATCAGCCCCAGCATTTT. It encodes CASSDRTVNQPQHF.

The CDR3 region has the DNA TGTGCCAGCAGTTTAGCTGGGGGCGATGGTGAAGCTTTCTTT. Amino acid sequence: CASSLAGGDGEAFF. V and J are TRBV28 and TRBJ1-1, with D tentatively TRBD1 (6 bases). Germline-derived CDR1 and CDR2 are MDHEN and SYDVKM. The CDR3 totals 14 residues. The V end lost 2 bases, the J end lost 7 bases, and 14 bases lay between the germline ends.

The chain is built from TRBV19 and TRBJ2-1; perhaps TRBD1 as D (5 bases). Germline CDR1 is LNHDA and CDR2 is SQIVND (reference sequence). Trimming stripped 1 base from V and 9 bases from J, with 10 bases between. The CDR3 has 13 residues. CDR3 coding DNA: TGTGCCAGTAGTATAGTCAGGGAAAGTGAGCAGTTCTTC. Amino acid sequence: CASSIVRESEQFF. The full variable domain, its missing parts supplied by reference TRBV19 and TRBJ2-1, is DGGITQSPKYLFRKEGQNVTLSCEQNLNHDAMYWYRQDPGQGLRLIYYSQIVNDFQKGDIAEGYSVSREKKESFPLTVTSAQKNPTAFYLCASSIVRESEQFFGPGTRLTVL.

The rearrangement uses TRBV6-5 and TRBJ1-5; perhaps TRBD1 as D (6 bases). V was pared by 2 bases and J by 6 bases, with 11 bases between. Germline-derived CDR1 and CDR2 are MNHEY and SVGAGI. The CDR3 consists of 14 residues. This CDR3 is CASSYQQGRQPQHF. The CDR3, as DNA: TGTGCCAGCAGTTACCAGCAGGGGCGTCAGCCCCAGCATTTT.

J is TRBJ1-3 and V is TRBV2; no definite D call. This CDR3 has 15 amino acids. V shed 10 bases and J shed 0 bases, with 16 bases lying between them. CDR1 and CDR2 from the germline V gene are SNHLY and FYNNEI. CDR3 sequence: CAIRGGSSSGNTIYF. The CDR3 coding sequence is TGTGCCATAAGAGGCGGATCAAGCTCTGGAAACACCATATATTTT.

The V call is TRBV6-2 or TRBV6-3, the J call TRBJ2-1; D may be TRBD2 (6 bases). CDR3 length equals 15 residues. Trimming shortened V by 3 bases and J by 1 base, and 10 bases separated the two germline ends. Per the germline V gene, CDR1 is MNHEY and CDR2 is SVGEGT. The CDR3 spells CASSYLGTSYNEQFF. CDR3 bases: TGTGCCAGCAGTTATTTGGGGACTTCCTACAATGAGCAGTTCTTC.

The V call is TRBV30, the J call TRBJ1-3, with a tentative D call TRBD1 (5 bases). The CDR3 sequence is 16 residues long. The ends were cut back, 3 bases at V and 0 bases at J, with 15 bases in the middle. The germline gives CDR1 GTSNPN, CDR2 SVGIG (reference sequence). The CDR3 nucleotides read TGTGCCTGGAGCTTCCTTCGGGGGATCTCTGGAAACACCATATATTTT. Translated, it gives CAWSFLRGISGNTIYF.

V usage is TRBV21-1 and J usage is TRBJ2-5; the table calls TRBD2, which could not be checked here. TRBV21-1 counts as a pseudogene. This CDR3 has 14 residues. CDR3: CASSKPPAAETQYF. In DNA form, the CDR3 reads TGTGCCAGCAGCAAACCCCCTGCTGCGGAGACCCAGTACTTC.

The chain employs TRBV7-9 and TRBJ2-7; no clear D gene. V was clipped by 1 base and J by 6 bases, with 16 bases between them. CDR1 and CDR2 (germline): SEHNR, FQNEAQ (reference sequence). This CDR3 is 15 amino acids long. Here the CDR3 DNA reads TGTGCCAGCAGCTTAGATCCCAACGGTTCGGGCGAGCAGTACTTC. This codes for CASSLDPNGSGEQYF.

V gene TRBV5-1 combines with J gene TRBJ1-6, with 10 bases identical to TRBD1. Germline CDR1 and CDR2: SGHRS and YFSETQ. This CDR3 is 14 amino acids long. Germline trimming cut 5 bases from V and 8 bases from J; bases unmatched to any gene: 4. CDR3: CASSGGTGDSPLHF. The CDR3 DNA reads TGCGCCAGCAGTGGCGGGACAGGGGATTCACCCCTCCACTTT. The entire variable domain, with the rest obtained from reference TRBV5-1 and TRBJ1-6, is as follows: KAGVTQTPRYLIKTRGQQVTLSCSPISGHRSVSWYQQTPGQGLQFLFEYFSETQRNKGNFPGRFSGRQFSNSRSEMNVSTLELGDSALYLCASSGGTGDSPLHFGNGTRLTVT.

The chain is built from TRBV11-3 and TRBJ2-5; weak D call: TRBD1 (5 bases). Germline-derived CDR1 and CDR2 are SGHNT and YENEEA. V lost 4 bases to trimming and J lost 3 bases, with 9 bases between them. The CDR3 consists of 13 residues. This CDR3 reads CASSSSGKETQYF. The CDR3 nucleotides read TGTGCCAGCAGCTCTTCAGGGAAAGAGACCCAGTACTTC.